One and the same sample provided the 14 T cell receptor beta chains below, sequenced in a study of identical twins. MiXCR, applied by TCRdb to the 5' RACE reads, yields one record per CDR3 protein. The profile covers under 250,000 distinct CDR3 sequences, with approximately 9% appearing a single time and over 4.5% taken by the ten largest. Sequenced sample: memory (CD45RO+) T cells sorted from blood. Receptors originate from a woman aged 18-29 years in good health.

This clonotype occurred a few times. The chain recombines TRBV5-1 with TRBJ2-7; either TRBD1 or TRBD2 may fit D (6 bases each). V was cut by 4 bases and J by 4 bases, with 21 bases left in between. This CDR3 has 16 residues. The germline gives CDR1 SGHRS, CDR2 YFSETQ. Here the CDR3 DNA reads TGCGCCAGCAGCCCAGGGGTGTTGGAGGAGGGTTACGAGCAGTACTTC. This gives the protein CASSPGVLEEGYEQYF.

This clonotype was counted many times. The gene calls are TRBV18 and TRBJ2-3; D possibly corresponds to TRBD1 (6 bases). The CDR3 runs 17 residues. The V gene's germline CDR1 is KGHSH and CDR2 LQKENI. The V and J ends lost 3 bases and 0 bases respectively, with 16 bases between them. The CDR3, as DNA: TGTGCCAGCTCACCGACGTTAGGGGGTAGGAGCACAGATACGCAGTATTTT. Its protein is CASSPTLGGRSTDTQYF. Variable domain in full (rest from reference TRBV18 and TRBJ2-3): NAGVMQNPRHLVRRRGQEARLRCSPMKGHSHVYWYRQLPEEGLKFMVYLQKENIIDESGMPKERFSAEFPKEGPSILRIQQVVRGDSAAYFCASSPTLGGRSTDTQYFGPGTRLTVL.

This clonotype was detected many times. The chain is built from TRBV5-5 and TRBJ1-6; D unresolved. V shed 3 bases and J shed 7 bases, with 8 bases lying between them. Germline CDR1 and CDR2: SGHKS and YYEKEE (reference sequence). This CDR3 spans 13 amino acids. Written as DNA, the CDR3 is TGTGCCAGCAGCTGGACGGTGAATTCACCCCTCCACTTT. Its protein is CASSWTVNSPLHF. Full variable domain (outside the CDR3, taken from reference TRBV5-5 and TRBJ1-6): DAGVTQSPTHLIKTRGQQVTLRCSPISGHKSVSWYQQVLGQGPQFIFQYYEKEERGRGNFPDRFSARQFPNYSSELNVNALLLGDSALYLCASSWTVNSPLHFGNGTRLTVT.

This clonotype came up a few times. This chain joins TRBV19 and TRBJ2-1; 7 bases are shared with TRBD1. V was pared by 9 bases and J by 4 bases, with 6 bases of the junction left unmatched. The CDR3 runs 13 residues. The germline CDR1 and CDR2 sequences are LNHDA and SQIVND (reference sequence). The CDR3 is CASVKQGYNEQFF. The CDR3 nucleotides are TGTGCCAGCGTAAAACAGGGGTACAATGAGCAGTTCTTC.

The chain joins TRBV3-1 to TRBJ2-5; D possibly uses TRBD1 or TRBD2 (6 bases each). Germline assignment: CDR1 LGHDT and CDR2 YNNKEL (reference sequence). The CDR3 is made up of 17 amino acids. V was pared by 2 bases and J by 5 bases, with 21 bases between. The CDR3 loop is CASSQRRGRTAGETQYF. In nucleotides, the CDR3 is TGTGCCAGCAGCCAAAGGAGGGGGAGAACAGCGGGTGAGACCCAGTACTTC.

The rearrangement uses TRBV7-2 and TRBJ2-1, with 12 bases lining up with TRBD2. CDR3 size: 17 residues. Germline V gene sequence: CDR1 SGHTA, CDR2 FQGNSA. V trimming: 4 bases; J trimming: 6 bases; junction bases outside the gene matches: 10. DNA for the CDR3: TGTGCCAGCAGCTACGCCGGGGCTAGCGGGAGGGGCAATGAGCAGTTCTTC. Amino acids: CASSYAGASGRGNEQFF.

The chain links TRBV20-1 to TRBJ2-3; 10 positions agree with TRBD2. The CDR3 is 15 residues long. V was clipped by 0 bases and J by 6 bases; unmatched bases: 6. CDR1 DFQATT and CDR2 SNEGSKA come from the germline V gene (reference sequence). The chain's CDR3 is CSARDKLAGVDTQYF. The DNA for the CDR3 is TGCAGTGCTAGAGATAAGCTAGCGGGAGTGGATACGCAGTATTTT.

J is TRBJ2-2 and V is TRBV2; no definite D call. The V end lost 7 bases, the J end lost 5 bases, and 8 bases lay between the germline ends. There are 12 residues in the CDR3. CDR1 SNHLY and CDR2 FYNNEI come from the germline V gene. CDR3 in amino acids: CASTLTTGELFF. The CDR3 region has the DNA TGTGCCAGCACCCTAACAACCGGGGAGCTGTTTTTT. The full variable domain, its missing parts supplied by reference TRBV2 and TRBJ2-2, is EPEVTQTPSHQVTQMGQEVILRCVPISNHLYFYWYRQILGQKVEFLVSFYNNEISEKSEIFDDQFSVERPDGSNFTLKIRSTKLEDSAMYFCASTLTTGELFFGEGSRLTVL.

The table lists this clonotype with a few counts. The chain carries TRBV3-1 and TRBJ1-6, with a weak D call TRBD1 (5 bases). The CDR3 covers 12 residues. V shed 3 bases and J shed 9 bases, with 6 bases lying between them. The V gene's germline CDR1 is LGHDT and CDR2 YNNKEL (reference sequence). CDR3 nucleotide sequence: TGTGCCAGCAGCCAGACAGCTTCACCCCTCCACTTT. This sequence encodes CASSQTASPLHF.

This clonotype has just a few counts. The chain employs TRBV20-1 and TRBJ1-4, with TRBD1 matching over 9 bases. There are 14 residues in the CDR3. V dropped 5 bases and J dropped 8; count of bases not matched to a gene: 9. The germline gives CDR1 DFQATT, CDR2 SNEGSKA (reference sequence). Here the CDR3 reads CSAQGGQGLEKLFF. The CDR3 coding sequence is TGCAGTGCTCAAGGGGGACAGGGTTTGGAAAAACTGTTTTTT.

This clonotype was found many times. The rearrangement uses TRBV4-3 and TRBJ2-1; 7 bases agree with TRBD2. This CDR3 has 17 amino acids. CDR1 is LGHNA and CDR2 is YSLEER in the germline V gene. J gave up 8 bases and V 0 bases, and 13 bases lay outside the gene matches. The CDR3 nucleotides are TGCGCCAGCAGCCAAGACATCTCCGCGGGAGTGGTTGATGAGCAGTTCTTC. Translating it yields CASSQDISAGVVDEQFF.

This clonotype was recorded a few times. This chain connects TRBV6-5 to TRBJ1-1; D gene uncertain. The CDR3 extends over 13 amino acids. The V gene lost 1 base and the J gene lost 1 base, with 4 bases spanning the gap. CDR1 and CDR2 from the germline V gene are MNHEY and SVGAGI. The CDR3 protein is CASSYWANTEAFF. The CDR3 DNA reads TGTGCCAGCAGTTACTGGGCGAACACTGAAGCTTTCTTT.

This chain links TRBV7-8 with TRBJ2-7, with 8 nucleotides matching TRBD1. Germline lookup yields CDR1 SGHVS and CDR2 FQNEAQ. The CDR3 totals 13 residues. Germline trimming cut 3 bases from V and 8 bases from J; bases unmatched to any gene: 6. The CDR3 coding sequence is TGTGCCAGCAGCTTCGGACAGGGAGAGAAGCAGTACTTC. Its translation is CASSFGQGEKQYF.

This chain uses TRBV27 with TRBJ2-1; no clear D gene. The CDR3 covers 15 residues. The V end was cut by 6 bases, the J end by 1 base, with 13 bases between. Germline V lookup: CDR1 MNHEY, CDR2 SMNVEV (reference sequence). CDR3 in amino acids: CASRAPGSSYNEQFF. The CDR3 bases are TGTGCCAGCAGAGCTCCGGGTTCATCCTACAATGAGCAGTTCTTC.